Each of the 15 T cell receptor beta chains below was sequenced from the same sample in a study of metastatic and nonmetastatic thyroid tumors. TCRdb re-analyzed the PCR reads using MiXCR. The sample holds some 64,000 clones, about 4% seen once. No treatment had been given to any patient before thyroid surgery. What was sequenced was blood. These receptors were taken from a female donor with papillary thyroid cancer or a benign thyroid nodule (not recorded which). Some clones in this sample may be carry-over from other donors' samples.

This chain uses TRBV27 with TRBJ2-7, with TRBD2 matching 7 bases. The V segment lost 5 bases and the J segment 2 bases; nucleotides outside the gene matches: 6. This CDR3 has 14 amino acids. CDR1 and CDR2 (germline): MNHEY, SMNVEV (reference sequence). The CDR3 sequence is CASSLSGSTYEQYF. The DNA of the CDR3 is TGTGCCAGCAGTCTTAGCGGGTCTACCTACGAGCAGTACTTC.

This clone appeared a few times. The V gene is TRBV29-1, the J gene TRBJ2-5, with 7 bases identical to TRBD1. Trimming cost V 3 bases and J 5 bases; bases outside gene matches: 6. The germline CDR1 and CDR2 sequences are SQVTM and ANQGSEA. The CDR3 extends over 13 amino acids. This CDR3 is CSVERGQRETQYF. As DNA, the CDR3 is TGCAGCGTTGAGAGGGGGCAAAGGGAGACCCAGTACTTC.

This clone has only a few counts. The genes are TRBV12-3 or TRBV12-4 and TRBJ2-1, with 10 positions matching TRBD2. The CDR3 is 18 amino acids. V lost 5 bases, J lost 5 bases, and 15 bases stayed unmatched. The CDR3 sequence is CASSPRKGLALVNNEQFF. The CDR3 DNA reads TGTGCCAGCAGTCCACGAAAGGGACTAGCGTTAGTCAACAATGAGCAGTTCTTC.

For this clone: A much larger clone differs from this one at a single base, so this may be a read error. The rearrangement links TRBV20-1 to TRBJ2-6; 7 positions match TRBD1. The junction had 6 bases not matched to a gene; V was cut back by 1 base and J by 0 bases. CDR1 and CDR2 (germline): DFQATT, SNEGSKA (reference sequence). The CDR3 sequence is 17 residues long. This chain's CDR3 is CSARVRTGCSGANVLTF. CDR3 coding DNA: TGCAGTGCTAGAGTGAGGACAGGCTGCTCTGGGGCCAACGTCCTGACTTTC.

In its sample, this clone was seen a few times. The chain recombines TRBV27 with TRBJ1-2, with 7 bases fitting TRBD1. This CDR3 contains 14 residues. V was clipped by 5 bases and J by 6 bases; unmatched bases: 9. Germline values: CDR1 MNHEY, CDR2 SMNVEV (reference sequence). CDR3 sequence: CASSRSAGTDGYTF. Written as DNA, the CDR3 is TGTGCCAGCAGTCGAAGCGCCGGGACAGATGGCTACACCTTC.

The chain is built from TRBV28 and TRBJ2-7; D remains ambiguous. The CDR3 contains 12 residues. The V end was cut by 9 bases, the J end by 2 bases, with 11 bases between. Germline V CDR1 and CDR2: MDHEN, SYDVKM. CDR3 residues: CASSGSPYEQYF. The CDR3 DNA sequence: TGTGCCAGTTCGGGCTCGCCCTACGAGCAGTACTTC.

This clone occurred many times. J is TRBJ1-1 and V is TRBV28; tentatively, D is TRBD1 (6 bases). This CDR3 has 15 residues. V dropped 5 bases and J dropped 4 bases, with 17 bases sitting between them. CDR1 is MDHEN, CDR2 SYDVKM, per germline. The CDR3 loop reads CASSVQRGGGTEAFF. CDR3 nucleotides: TGTGCCAGCAGTGTCCAGAGGGGAGGGGGCACTGAAGCTTTCTTT. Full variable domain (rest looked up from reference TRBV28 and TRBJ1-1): DVKVTQSSRYLVKRTGEKVFLECVQDMDHENMFWYRQDPGLGLRLIYFSYDVKMKEKGDIPEGYSVSREKKERFSLILESASTNQTSMYLCASSVQRGGGTEAFFGQGTRLTVV.

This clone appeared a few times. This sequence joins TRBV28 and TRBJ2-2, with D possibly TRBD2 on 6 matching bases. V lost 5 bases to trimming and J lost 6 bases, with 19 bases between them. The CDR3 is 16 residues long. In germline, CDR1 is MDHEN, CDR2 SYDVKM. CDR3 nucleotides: TGTGCCAGCAGTCGACCTGTTACTAGCTGGGCCGGGGAGCTGTTTTTT. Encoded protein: CASSRPVTSWAGELFF.

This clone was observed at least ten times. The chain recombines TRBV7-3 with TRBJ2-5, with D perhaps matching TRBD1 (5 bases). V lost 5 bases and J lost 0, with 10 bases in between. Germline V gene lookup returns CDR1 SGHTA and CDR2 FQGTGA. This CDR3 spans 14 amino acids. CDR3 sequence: CASSPQGNQETQYF. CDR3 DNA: TGTGCCAGCAGCCCTCAGGGAAACCAAGAGACCCAGTACTTC. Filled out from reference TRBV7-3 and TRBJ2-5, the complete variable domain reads GAGVSQTPSNKVTEKGKYVELRCDPISGHTALYWYRQSLGQGPEFLIYFQGTGAADDSGLPNDRFFAVRPEGSVSTLKIQRTERGDSAVYLCASSPQGNQETQYFGPGTRLLVL.

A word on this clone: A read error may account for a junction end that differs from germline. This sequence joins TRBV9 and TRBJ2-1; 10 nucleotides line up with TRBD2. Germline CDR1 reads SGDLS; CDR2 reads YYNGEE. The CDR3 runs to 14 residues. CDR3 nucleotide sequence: TGTGCCAGCATCGTAGGACTAGCGGACAATGAGCAGTTCTTT. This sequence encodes CASIVGLADNEQFF.

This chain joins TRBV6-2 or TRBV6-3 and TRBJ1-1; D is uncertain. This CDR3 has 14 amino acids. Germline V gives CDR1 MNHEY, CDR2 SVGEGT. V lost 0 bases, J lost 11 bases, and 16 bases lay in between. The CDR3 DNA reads TGTGCCAGCAGTTACTCGAATGACCGGGTGAGGGCTTTCTTT. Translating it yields CASSYSNDRVRAFF.

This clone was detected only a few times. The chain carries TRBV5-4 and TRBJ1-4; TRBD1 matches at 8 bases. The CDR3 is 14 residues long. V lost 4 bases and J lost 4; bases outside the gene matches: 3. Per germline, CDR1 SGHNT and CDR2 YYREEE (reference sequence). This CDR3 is CASSPGGVNEKLFF. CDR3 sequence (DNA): TGTGCCAGCAGCCCAGGGGGCGTTAATGAAAAACTGTTTTTT.

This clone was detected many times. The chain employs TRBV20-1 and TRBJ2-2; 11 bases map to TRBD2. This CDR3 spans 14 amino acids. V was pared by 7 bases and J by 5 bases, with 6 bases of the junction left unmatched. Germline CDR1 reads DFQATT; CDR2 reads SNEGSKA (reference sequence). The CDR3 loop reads CSVPWTSGTGELFF. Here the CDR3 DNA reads TGCAGTGTTCCGTGGACTAGCGGGACCGGGGAGCTGTTTTTT.

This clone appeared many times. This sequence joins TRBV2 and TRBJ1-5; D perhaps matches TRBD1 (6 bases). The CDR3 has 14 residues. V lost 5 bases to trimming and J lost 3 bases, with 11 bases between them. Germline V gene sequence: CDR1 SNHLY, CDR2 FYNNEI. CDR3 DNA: TGTGCCAGCAGTCGCGGACAGTTCAATCAGCCCCAGCATTTT. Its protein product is CASSRGQFNQPQHF.

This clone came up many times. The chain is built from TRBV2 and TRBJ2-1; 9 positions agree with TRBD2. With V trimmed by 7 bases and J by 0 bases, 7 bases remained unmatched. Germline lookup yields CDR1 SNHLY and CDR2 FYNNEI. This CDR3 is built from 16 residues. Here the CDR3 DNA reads TGTGCCAGCACTCCCGATAGCGGGAGCTCCTACAATGAGCAGTTCTTC. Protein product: CASTPDSGSSYNEQFF.